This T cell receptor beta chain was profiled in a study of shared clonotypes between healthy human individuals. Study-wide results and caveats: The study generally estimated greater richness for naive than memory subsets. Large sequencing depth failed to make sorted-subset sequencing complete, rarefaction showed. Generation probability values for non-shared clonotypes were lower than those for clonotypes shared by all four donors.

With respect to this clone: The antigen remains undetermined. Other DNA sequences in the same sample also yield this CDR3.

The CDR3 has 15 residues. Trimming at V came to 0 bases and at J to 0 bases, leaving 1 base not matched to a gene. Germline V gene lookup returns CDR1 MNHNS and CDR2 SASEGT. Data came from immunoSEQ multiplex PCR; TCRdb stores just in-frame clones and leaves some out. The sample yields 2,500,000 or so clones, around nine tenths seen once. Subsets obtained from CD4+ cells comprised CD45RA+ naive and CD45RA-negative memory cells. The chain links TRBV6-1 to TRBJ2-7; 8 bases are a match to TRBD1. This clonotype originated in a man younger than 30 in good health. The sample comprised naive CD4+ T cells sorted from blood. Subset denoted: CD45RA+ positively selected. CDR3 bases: TGTGCCAGCAGTGAAGCGGACAGGGTCTCCTACGAGCAGTACTTC. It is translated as CASSEADRVSYEQYF.